A single sample gave rise to the 14 T cell receptor beta chains below, sequenced in a study of CD8 T cells in Susac syndrome. Random-hexamer reverse transcription was applied to about 0.45 to 1 ug RNA. Via MiXCR, TCRdb re-called the immunoSEQ multiplex PCR reads, giving one row per CDR3 protein. The table lists under 300,000 distinct CDR3 sequences, 90% to 97% of them singletons. Sequencing was done on a sample of CD4+ T cells from PBMCs. Receptor source: a human donor with Susac syndrome.

The J gene is TRBJ2-7, the V gene TRBV4-2; the D is unclear. Germline V gene sequence: CDR1 LGHNA, CDR2 YNFKEQ. The ends were cut back, 8 bases at V and 4 bases at J, with 12 bases in the middle. The CDR3 runs to 12 residues. CDR3 DNA: TGTGCCAGCGCCAAACAAAATTACGAGCAGTACTTC. It encodes CASAKQNYEQYF.

Of note for this clonotype: The junction and the germline gene differ at one end; a read error may be behind it. The J gene is TRBJ1-5, the V gene TRBV23-1; D might be TRBD1 (5 bases). TRBV23-1 is designated an ORF whose function remains uncertain. The CDR3 covers 13 residues. The CDR3 DNA reads TGTGTGGTATACACTCAGGGCGGTCAGCCCCAGCATTTT. Residues: CVVYTQGGQPQHF.

The chain couples TRBV5-4 to TRBJ2-1, with 8 bases identical to TRBD2. V lost 0 bases to trimming and J lost 5 bases; unmatched junction nucleotides: 4. Germline assignment: CDR1 SGHNT and CDR2 YYREEE (reference sequence). The CDR3 contains 15 residues. The DNA of the CDR3 is TGTGCCAGCAGCTTGGTAGCGGGACCCGACAATGAGCAGTTCTTC. Translated, it gives CASSLVAGPDNEQFF.

This clonotype was detected once. DNA for the CDR3: TGCAGTGGCTTTAACTATGGCTACACCTTC. It yields the protein CSGFNYGYTF. The chain has TRBV20-1 and TRBJ1-2; no firm D call. The CDR3 spans 10 residues. The ends were cut back, 7 bases at V and 1 base at J, with 4 bases in the middle. Germline V gene lookup returns CDR1 DFQATT and CDR2 SNEGSKA (reference sequence).

V gene TRBV24-1 combines with J gene TRBJ2-2; 9 positions match TRBD2. J gave up 7 bases and V 2 bases, and 13 bases lay outside the gene matches. This CDR3 is built from 18 residues. The germline V gene encodes CDR1 KGHDR and CDR2 SFDVKD. CDR3 sequence reads: CATSDSVLAGLIGGELFF. The DNA of the CDR3 is TGTGCCACCAGTGATTCCGTACTAGCGGGTCTTATCGGCGGGGAGCTGTTTTTT.

V and J are TRBV18 and TRBJ1-1, with TRBD1 identical over 8 bases. CDR3 length: 14 residues. V was pared by 5 bases and J by 2 bases, with 4 bases of the junction left unmatched. Germline-derived CDR1 and CDR2 are KGHSH and LQKENI. CDR3 in DNA: TGTGCCAGCTCAAAACAGGGGGTTAACACTGAAGCTTTCTTT. This encodes CASSKQGVNTEAFF.

This clonotype appeared once. This chain links TRBV24-1 with TRBJ1-5; 9 positions match TRBD1. V shed 4 bases and J 8 bases; nucleotides not matched to a gene: 5. The CDR3 consists of 14 residues. In germline, CDR1 is KGHDR, CDR2 SFDVKD. In nucleotides, the CDR3 is TGTGCCACCAGTGACCCTGGACAGGGGAAGCCCCAGCATTTT. It is translated as CATSDPGQGKPQHF.

DNA for the CDR3: TGTGCCACCGGACAGACACTGAACACTGAAGCTTTCTTT. This encodes CATGQTLNTEAFF. The chain carries TRBV6-5 and TRBJ1-1; maybe TRBD1 (6 bases). The ends were cut back, 10 bases at V and 0 bases at J, with 12 bases in the middle. This CDR3 spans 13 amino acids. Per germline, CDR1 MNHEY and CDR2 SVGAGI.

This clonotype was seen a single time. This chain joins TRBV24-1 and TRBJ2-1; D may be TRBD2 (5 bases). V shed 3 bases and J shed 6 bases, with 8 bases lying between them. The V gene's germline CDR1 is KGHDR and CDR2 SFDVKD. The CDR3 sequence is 13 residues long. CDR3 coding DNA: TGTGCCACCAGTGATAGGACTGTCAATGAGCAGTTCTTC. This sequence encodes CATSDRTVNEQFF.

The chain links TRBV20-1 to TRBJ2-5; 10 nucleotides align to TRBD2. CDR1 and CDR2 (germline): DFQATT, SNEGSKA (reference sequence). V was clipped by 5 bases and J by 5 bases; unmatched bases: 8. The CDR3 is 14 amino acids. The CDR3 DNA is TGCAGTGCTTTCCGGACTAGCGGAATGGAGACCCAGTACTTC. Translated, it gives CSAFRTSGMETQYF.

The chain links TRBV20-1 to TRBJ1-2, with TRBD1 matching over 8 bases. Germline CDR1 DFQATT, CDR2 SNEGSKA (reference sequence). This CDR3 is 16 amino acids long. V gave up 2 bases and J gave up 4 bases; unmatched junction bases: 12. This CDR3 is CSARSSDQGARYGYTF. The DNA of the CDR3 is TGCAGTGCTAGATCTTCGGATCAGGGGGCCCGCTATGGCTACACCTTC.

The V call is TRBV10-3, the J call TRBJ1-1; D gene ambiguous. Germline lookup yields CDR1 ENHRY and CDR2 SYGVKD. The germline V and J ends were trimmed by 6 bases and 0 bases, with 5 bases remaining between them. The CDR3 runs 12 residues. CDR3 coding DNA: TGTGCCATCAGGGCAGTGAACACTGAAGCTTTCTTT. Translating gives CAIRAVNTEAFF.

This chain connects TRBV14 to TRBJ2-2; D possibly corresponds to TRBD1 (6 bases). The germline V gene has CDR1 SGHDN and CDR2 FVKESK. Trimming cost V 6 bases and J 0 bases, with 8 bases left between them. CDR3 length: 14 amino acids. The CDR3 is CASRSGANTGELFF. Written as DNA, the CDR3 is TGTGCCAGCAGATCAGGGGCGAACACCGGGGAGCTGTTTTTT.

The chain joins TRBV29-1 to TRBJ1-4, with a possible D match to TRBD1 (5 bases). This CDR3 contains 16 residues. Deletions cut 2 bases from V and 2 bases from J, with 15 bases between. Germline CDR1 SQVTM, CDR2 ANQGSEA. In DNA form, the CDR3 reads TGCAGCGTTGAATCCGGAGGGGAGGGGACTAATGAAAAACTGTTTTTT. It yields the protein CSVESGGEGTNEKLFF.